This TCR beta chain was sequenced in a study of shared clonotypes between healthy human individuals (dated by TCRdb to about 2020). Looking at the study overall: Three men and two women, aged 18 to 49 years, made up the cohort. Between about 0.8 and 9 billion PBMCs per donor were obtained by leukapheresis. For each donor, CD4 naive and CD4 memory were each run on three plates, CD8 naive on two plates, and CD8 memory on one plate. The study deeply sequenced blood TCR repertoires of roughly five healthy adults to estimate repertoire size and the extent of clonotype sharing between individuals. Libraries were prepared and TCR repertoires were sequenced by different laboratories using diverse techniques, in order to increase sequencing depth and limit assay-specific biases.

The donors were healthy, HIV-negative adults with no recently reported acute infections or vaccinations. Every donor was a Caucasian adult residing in Nashville, Tennessee, USA. CD4+ T cells were enriched by magnetic negative selection; naive cells were then positively selected on CD45RA, and the negative fraction formed the memory subset. Blood was collected by leukapheresis, and PBMCs were isolated by Ficoll-Histopaque density gradient centrifugation and then cryopreserved in liquid nitrogen vapor phase. Analytical flow cytometry was used to check the purity and quantity of every magnetically sorted T cell population. Genomic DNA was isolated from every sorted fraction and measured by UV absorbance on a Nanodrop 2000c. Using the deep immunoSEQ assay, TCR CDR3 regions were amplified from genomic DNA by multiplex PCR. For each cell subset, the extracted genomic DNA was distributed evenly across all wells of several immunoSEQ 96-well plates, and each plate served as one replicate. Each replicate PCR for sorted subsets received 200 ng genomic DNA, equal to roughly 30,000 T cell genomes. The purified libraries were quantified using a Qubit 3.0 fluorometer, sized with a Bioanalyzer 2100, and then quantified again using the KAPA Library Quantification kit. Each immunoSEQ 96-well plate was sequenced on its own single-read 150-cycle Illumina NextSeq 550 flow cell. The paper's data handling went like this. Because the immunoSEQ output held only junctional sequences and lacked quality scores, the filtering could not match the filtering applied to full-length reads. To assign V/J genes and CDR3, sequences were annotated using PyIR, a Python wrapper for IgBLAST v1.9, with IMGT germline references. Reads with weak V/J assignments (E-value above 1e-6), missing CDR3, stop codons, out-of-frame junctions, or ambiguous translated residues were removed. V3J clonotypes were defined as sequences sharing an identical inferred V gene, J gene, and CDR3 amino acid sequence. Percentage overlap between repertoires was calculated by dividing the number of shared unique clonotypes by the size of the smaller repertoire. Richness of each repertoire was evaluated using RTK rarefaction, the Chao1 estimator, and Recon v2.1 estimates of unobserved clonotypes. For all TCRbeta clonotypes obtained by the gDNA method from a handful of donors, generation probabilities were computed with OLGA. Imported from immuneACCESS, the table was reduced by TCRdb to in-frame sequences with V and J called. These copies leave out some clones; in studies compared against another copy, an unresolved V gene accounts for under half, and the cause of the remainder is not known. The D gene and trimming were derived from the DNA, and the V and J assignments and clone size from that table. The sample contains around 200,000 clones, approximately 70% of them found a single time. Of the sample, 8% to 13% is held by the ten largest clones.

About this clone itself: The specificity of this receptor is unknown. One junction end does not reproduce the germline sequence, and a read error may be involved. Additional DNA sequences in this sample encode the identical CDR3.

The germline V gene specifies MDHEN as CDR1 and SYDVKM as CDR2. From its cysteine to its phenylalanine, the CDR3 spans 14 amino acids. The only DNA kept is the CDR3, 42 bases in frame from the first base. The full study reports these points: Larger estimated clonotype richness was generally found for naive subsets than for memory subsets. Sampling was restricted to blood, and TCR repertoires in tissue are likely to differ from TCR repertoires in blood. The genetic and exposure-history diversity represented was limited by the small number of donors. Pairwise subsampling led to the expectation that sequencing depth would affect the degree of clonotype sharing among donors. Clonotypes shared by all four sorted-subset donors showed higher generation probabilities than non-shared clonotypes. Across a few donors, approximately 5% of naive CD4, roughly 3.5% of naive CD8, about 2.3% of memory CD4, and about 0.4% of memory CD8 clonotypes were shared. Rarefaction of sorted-subset datasets indicated incomplete sequencing despite the large sequencing depth.

The chain was built from TRBV28 and TRBJ1-2, with the D gene call left open. Sequenced material: memory CD4+ T cells sorted from blood. The cell subset or site label on this specimen signifies: CD45RA-negative fraction. The sequence came from a man younger than 40 in good health. In nucleotide form, the sequence is TGTGCCACCGTAGTCAGGCCGATAAACTATGGTTACACCTTC. This translates into CATVVRPINYGYTF.